Following are 17 T cell receptor beta chains from one sample sequenced in a study of blood T cell repertoires in COVID-19. The repertoire was sequenced with immunoSEQ multiplex PCR; TCRdb's copy has only in-frame clones and lacks some. The repertoire consists of more than 300,000 clones, with more than 75% occurring once and the leading ten covering 1.5% to 2%. Sequences were obtained from peripheral blood. Receptors were obtained from a woman between 45 and 60 years old with acute or convalescent COVID-19.

This chain joins TRBV28 and TRBJ2-7; 11 bases align to TRBD1. Germline assignment: CDR1 MDHEN and CDR2 SYDVKM. V trimming: 1 base; J trimming: 6 bases; junction bases outside the gene matches: 2. This CDR3 spans 14 amino acids. The CDR3 nucleotides are TGTGCCAGCAGTTTATCGGGGACAGGGGGCGAGCAGTACTTC. Protein sequence: CASSLSGTGGEQYF.

The chain joins TRBV7-9 to TRBJ2-7; TRBD2 matches 10 bases. Trimming took 2 bases from V and 4 from J; bases not matched to a gene: 5. Germline values: CDR1 SEHNR, CDR2 FQNEAQ (reference sequence). The CDR3 totals 15 residues. The CDR3 here is CASSLSLAGEYEQYF. The CDR3, as DNA: TGTGCCAGCAGCTTAAGTCTAGCGGGAGAATACGAGCAGTACTTC.

The chain links TRBV7-7 to TRBJ2-1; tentatively, D is TRBD1 (5 bases). Germline CDR1 SSHAT, CDR2 FNYEAQ (reference sequence). V was clipped by 5 bases and J by 9 bases, with 17 bases between them. This CDR3 region has 14 residues. CDR3 amino acids: CASSPRGAQGEQFF. CDR3 bases: TGTGCCAGCAGCCCTAGGGGTGCCCAAGGTGAGCAGTTCTTC. Drawing the rest from reference TRBV7-7 and TRBJ2-1, the complete variable domain is GAGVSQSPRYKVTKRGQDVTLRCDPISSHATLYWYQQALGQGPEFLTYFNYEAQPDKSGLPSDRFSAERPEGSISTLTIQRTEQRDSAMYRCASSPRGAQGEQFFGPGTRLTVL.

V and J are TRBV5-1 and TRBJ1-2, with 9 bases matching TRBD1. The CDR3 sequence is 15 residues long. V lost 2 bases to trimming and J lost 5 bases; unmatched junction nucleotides: 7. Per germline, CDR1 SGHRS and CDR2 YFSETQ. CDR3 in DNA: TGCGCCAGCAGCTTCGGGACAGGGTTCGGGTATGGCTACACCTTC. This translates into CASSFGTGFGYGYTF.

The chain joins TRBV2 to TRBJ2-7, with TRBD1 identical over 8 bases. Per the germline V gene, CDR1 is SNHLY and CDR2 is FYNNEI. V was clipped by 6 bases and J by 0 bases; unmatched bases: 4. The CDR3 loop spans 14 amino acids. CDR3 nucleotides: TGTGCCAGCAGGGGGACAGGAATCTCCTACGAGCAGTACTTC. Translation gives CASRGTGISYEQYF.

This chain links TRBV10-3 with TRBJ2-7, with a tentative D call TRBD2 (8 bases). Germline CDR1 reads ENHRY; CDR2 reads SYGVKD. This CDR3 has 15 amino acids. Between the trimmed V and J ends, which lost 6 bases and 0 bases, there was a span of 15 bases. The CDR3 nucleotides are TGTGCCATCAGCGGGGGGGACAGAAGCTCCTACGAGCAGTACTTC. It encodes CAISGGDRSSYEQYF.

The rearrangement links TRBV27 to TRBJ1-1; 10 nucleotides agree with TRBD1. Germline CDR1 is MNHEY and CDR2 is SMNVEV (reference sequence). This CDR3 is 16 amino acids long. V lost 6 bases to trimming and J lost 4 bases; unmatched junction nucleotides: 11. The CDR3, as DNA: TGTGCCAGCAGGACTAGGACAGGGGGGTCGGGCACTGAAGCTTTCTTT. Translated, it gives CASRTRTGGSGTEAFF.

This rearrangement joins TRBV19 to TRBJ1-1; D might be TRBD1 (6 bases). The CDR3 is made up of 14 amino acids. CDR1 is LNHDA and CDR2 is SQIVND in the germline V gene (reference sequence). V gave up 5 bases and J gave up 7 bases, with 17 bases separating them. Here the CDR3 DNA reads TGTGCCAGTAGTGACGGACAGAATCAACTTGAAGCTTTCTTT. It encodes CASSDGQNQLEAFF.

A single count supports this clone. The CDR3 sequence is CASSLAGEWYNEQFF. The CDR3 nucleotides read TGTGCCAGCAGCTTGGCGGGGGAATGGTACAATGAGCAGTTCTTC. The J gene is TRBJ2-1, the V gene TRBV5-4, with a weak D call TRBD2 (6 bases). V gave up 0 bases and J gave up 4 bases, with 11 bases separating them. Looked up from germline, CDR1 is SGHNT and CDR2 is YYREEE (reference sequence). This CDR3 is built from 15 residues.

V is TRBV9 and J is TRBJ2-7, with TRBD2 matching 9 bases. Looked up from germline, CDR1 is SGDLS and CDR2 is YYNGEE. CDR3 size: 17 residues. After removal of 7 bases from V and 7 bases from J, the junction contained 21 bases not matched to a gene. The CDR3 nucleotides are TGTGCCAGCTCGCCCCAACTTACGGCGGGAGGGGCAGGTGAGCAGTACTTC. It specifies CASSPQLTAGGAGEQYF.

This clone has a single count. The V call is TRBV28, the J call TRBJ2-5, with a tentative D call TRBD2 (5 bases). The CDR3 runs 13 residues. Germline V CDR1 and CDR2: MDHEN, SYDVKM. V was shortened by 6 bases and J by 5 bases, with 13 bases between the two germline ends. CDR3: CASSGEGSETQYF. The CDR3 nucleotides are TGTGCCAGCAGCGGAGAAGGGAGTGAGACCCAGTACTTC.

The rearrangement links TRBV5-1 to TRBJ2-5; weak D call: TRBD2 (6 bases). CDR3 size: 14 residues. CDR1 and CDR2 from the germline V gene are SGHRS and YFSETQ. V lost 2 bases and J 5 bases, leaving 13 bases between the germline ends. The CDR3 here is CASSLPVGGETQYF. CDR3 DNA sequence: TGCGCCAGCAGCTTACCGGTTGGGGGGGAGACCCAGTACTTC.

The chain joins TRBV7-9 to TRBJ2-1; possible D gene TRBD2, 5 bases. Germline V gene data show CDR1 as SEHNR and CDR2 as FQNEAQ (reference sequence). Trimming removed 5 bases at V and 0 bases at J, with 11 bases between. This CDR3 is built from 15 residues. The CDR3 reads CASSLAAVSYNEQFF. The CDR3 DNA reads as TGTGCCAGCAGCCTCGCAGCGGTCTCCTACAATGAGCAGTTCTTC.

Turning to this clone: The germline gene is not matched at one end of the junction; a read error may be the cause. This chain connects TRBV5-1 to TRBJ1-5; TRBD1 is a possible D gene (6 bases). There are 15 residues in the CDR3. CDR1 is SGHRS, CDR2 YFSETQ, per germline. The CDR3 spells CASSMTGHSNQPQLF. The DNA of the CDR3 is TGCGCCAGCAGCATGACAGGACATAGCAATCAGCCCCAGCTTTTT.

The chain carries TRBV4-1 and TRBJ1-6; D ambiguous. The CDR3 spans 16 residues. CDR1 and CDR2 (germline): MGHRA, YSYEKL. Trimming took 4 bases from V and 7 from J, leaving 17 bases between them. CDR3 sequence: CASSPSPGRLNSPLHF. The CDR3 DNA is TGCGCCAGCAGCCCTAGCCCAGGACGGCTAAATTCACCCCTCCACTTT.

This sequence joins TRBV7-9 and TRBJ1-5; the D is unclear. The V and J ends lost 1 base and 7 bases respectively, with 14 bases between them. Germline V CDR1 and CDR2: SEHNR, FQNEAQ (reference sequence). There are 15 residues in the CDR3. The CDR3 bases are TGTGCCAGCAGCTTAGGGGGTCAGGAGGAACAGCCCCAGCATTTT. This encodes CASSLGGQEEQPQHF. The complete variable domain, with remaining parts taken from reference TRBV7-9 and TRBJ1-5, reads DTGVSQNPRHKITKRGQNVTFRCDPISEHNRLYWYRQTLGQGPEFLTYFQNEAQLEKSRLLSDRFSAERPKGSFSTLEIQRTEQGDSAMYLCASSLGGQEEQPQHFGDGTRLSIL.

CDR3 amino acids: CASSVDEGRYEQYF. CDR3 DNA sequence: TGTGCCAGCAGCGTAGATGAGGGAAGGTACGAGCAGTACTTC. This sequence joins TRBV9 and TRBJ2-7; D is possibly TRBD2 (5 bases). CDR1 is SGDLS and CDR2 is YYNGEE in the germline V gene. This CDR3 has 14 residues. V lost 0 bases and J 4 bases, leaving 11 bases between the germline ends.